This T cell receptor (beta chain) was obtained from a study of human T cells and chemical hapten exposure. Study-level background: Across the whole study, which lasted approximately 5.5 months, patients were given diphenylcyclopropenone on the scalp once a week. Slight differences in pooled library volume were the main source of varying TCR yields across samples. Study outcomes and limitations: Among TCRs, those above 1 in 1000 frequency were unaffected by DPC sensitization.

Germline V gene data show CDR1 as LGHNA and CDR2 as YSLEER. Trimming left V 0 bases short and J 5 bases short, with 7 bases between. The CDR3 spans 13 residues. Details on this clonotype: The antigen is not known.

The time point was: patch test 3, about 24 weeks after DPC sensitization. Specified treatment: therapeutic diphenylcyclopropenone sensitization with weekly scalp DPC. Authors' analysis steps: Ranging from roughly 23,224 to 750,000, TCR counts per sample had a median value of approximately 99,000. Using its own MiXCR run on the RACE reads, TCRdb lists one record per CDR3 protein. TCRdb's processing, not the study's, gives the V and J calls here. The sample records roughly 60,000 distinct CDR3 sequences, over 10% being singletons. The material was whole blood, obtained in connection with sensitization to the hapten diphenylcyclopropenone (DPC). The chain uses TRBV4-3 and TRBJ2-5; D gene unclear. This TCR was recovered from a man younger than 45 with alopecia areata. Some clones in this sample may be carry-over from other donors' samples. CDR3 sequence: CASSQDVTETQYF. The CDR3 nucleotides are TGCGCCAGCAGCCAAGATGTTACGGAGACCCAGTACTTC.